This TCR beta chain emerged from a study of blood T cells in healthy people across ages. Overall study results and limits: Expanded clonotype shifts may have been confounded, as the donors had an unknown CMV status.

On this clonotype: The antigen is unknown.

This CDR3 has 15 residues. V was pared by 10 bases and J by 4 bases, with 21 bases between. Using a J-beta primer mix together with a sample-barcoded 5' primer, a second PCR was run for about 7 to 12 cycles. Each cDNA molecule, via a template-switch adaptor with 12 random nucleotides, was tagged. TCRdb analysed the 5' RACE reads with MiXCR anew, one entry per CDR3 protein. The sample has 700,000 to 950,000 distinct CDR3 sequences, about 62% seen once. This chain uses TRBV12-3 or TRBV12-4 with TRBJ2-3; either TRBD1 or TRBD2 may supply D (6 bases each). Sequencing used blood. The receptor's source is a man aged 25-45 years in good health. CDR3 amino acids: CAISGGGSLADTQYF. The CDR3 DNA follows: TGTGCCATCTCCGGAGGGGGGTCGCTTGCAGATACGCAGTATTTT.